This TCR beta chain was captured in a study of cytomegalovirus exposure and HLA in healthy donors. Remarks on this clone: Its specificity is unknown.

Study results and limitations: Fewer N-insertions (relative to the approximately 670-donor mean) were reportedly seen in an Asian-associated ancestry cluster in a later analysis.

60 Vbeta and 13 Jbeta primers were used in PCR. Libraries were prepared by immunoSEQ multiplex PCR; TCRdb keeps only in-frame clonotypes and omits some of them. The table has 110,000 to 150,000 clones, 60% to 75% seen once. The source material was PBMCs. This TCR was recovered from a man under 40 in good health and CMV-seronegative.

Here the CDR3 DNA reads TGTGCCAGCAGTGATTGGACAGGGAGTTGGGCCAAAAACATTCAGTACTTC. It codes for CASSDWTGSWAKNIQYF. The chain uses TRBV6-1 and TRBJ2-4, with TRBD1 matching over 8 bases. This CDR3 has 17 amino acids. CDR1 and CDR2 from the germline V gene are MNHNS and SASEGT. Trimming at V came to 3 bases and at J to 1 base, leaving 8 bases not matched to a gene.